This is a list of T cell receptor beta chains from one sample in a study of blood T cell repertoires in COVID-19. Data came from immunoSEQ multiplex PCR; TCRdb stores just in-frame clones and leaves some out. The table has hundreds of thousands of clones, 87% seen once. Sequenced sample: peripheral blood. These receptors were collected from a man aged 18 to 35 with active or convalescent COVID-19. The CDR3 runs from the conserved cysteine through the conserved F or W. The D gene is left open where the match is weak. Not every row has a clone size; where given, it reads once, few, many or a size class.

d_gene | j_gene | v_gene | abundance | CDR3aa | CDR3nt
TRBD1 | TRBJ2-7 | TRBV15 | NA | CATSTGQASYEQYF | TGTGCCACCAGCACGGGACAGGCCTCCTACGAGCAGTACTTC
NA | TRBJ1-4 | TRBV6-1 | once | CASSRQSTNEKLFF | TGTGCCAGCAGCCGACAGTCAACTAATGAAAAACTGTTTTTT
TRBD1 | TRBJ1-2 | TRBV11-3 | NA | CASSRGQSEGYTF | TGTGCCAGCAGCAGGGGACAGTCTGAAGGCTACACCTTC
TRBD1 | TRBJ2-3 | TRBV9 | NA | CASSVGHRGISDTQYF | TGTGCCAGCAGCGTAGGTCACAGGGGGATTTCGGATACGCAGTATTTT
NA | TRBJ2-1 | TRBV6-1 | NA | CASSEEWTLQFF | TGTGCCAGCAGTGAAGAATGGACTTTGCAGTTCTTC
NA | TRBJ2-7 | TRBV7-2 | NA | CASSLDSGEQYF | TGTGCCAGCAGCTTAGACAGCGGCGAGCAGTACTTC
NA | TRBJ2-4 | TRBV20-1 | few | CSASAPGQSPF | TGCAGTGCTAGTGCGCCTGGACAGAGTCCCTTC
TRBD2 | TRBJ2-3 | TRBV9 | NA | CASSASTSGSHTDTQYF | TGTGCCAGCAGCGCGTCGACTAGCGGGAGTCATACAGATACGCAGTATTTT
NA | TRBJ1-2 | TRBV7-2 | few | CASTDRPYGYTF | TGTGCCAGCACAGACAGGCCCTATGGCTACACCTTC
TRBD1 | TRBJ2-2 | TRBV7-6 | NA | CASSLVKGQGVQHGELFF | TGTGCCAGCAGCTTAGTTAAGGGACAGGGAGTTCAGCACGGGGAGCTGTTTTTT
TRBD1 | TRBJ1-1 | TRBV6-6 | NA | CASSRDSPSQAFF | TGTGCCAGCAGTAGGGACAGCCCCTCCCAAGCTTTCTTT
NA | TRBJ1-5 | TRBV18 | NA | CASSPSSGQPQHF | TGTGCCAGCTCACCATCGAGCGGGCAGCCCCAGCATTTT
NA | TRBJ2-2 | TRBV6-5 | NA | CASREGGAATGELFF | TGTGCCAGCAGGGAGGGGGGGGCCGCGACCGGGGAGCTGTTTTTT
NA | TRBJ1-1 | TRBV5-1 | NA | CASSLGDWLSPLNTEAFF | TGCGCCAGCAGCTTGGGGGACTGGCTCTCTCCTTTGAACACTGAAGCTTTCTTT
NA | TRBJ1-4 | TRBV29-1 | NA | CSAIGEKLFF | TGCAGCGCAATCGGTGAAAAACTGTTTTTT
NA | TRBJ2-6 | TRBV6-2/TRBV6-3 | NA | CASSSRVAGANVLTF | TGTGCCAGCAGTTCGCGGGTGGCTGGGGCCAACGTCCTGACTTTC
NA | TRBJ1-6 | TRBV15 | NA | CATSRERRGGSPLHF | TGTGCCACCAGCAGAGAAAGAAGGGGAGGTTCACCCCTCCACTTT
TRBD2 | TRBJ2-5 | TRBV15 | NA | CATSRDGTSGQETQYF | TGTGCCACCAGCAGAGACGGGACTAGCGGACAAGAGACCCAGTACTTC
TRBD2 | TRBJ2-6 | TRBV6-4 | NA | CASSDPPHLAGAGANVLTF | TGTGCCAGCAGTGACCCACCCCACCTAGCGGGAGCTGGGGCCAACGTCCTGACTTTC
NA | TRBJ1-4 | TRBV28 | NA | CASSLSGKLFF | TGTGCCAGCAGTTTATCCGGAAAACTGTTTTTT
NA | TRBJ1-1 | TRBV14 | NA | CASSQDFGLLGTEAFF | TGTGCCAGCAGCCAAGATTTCGGGTTGTTGGGCACTGAAGCTTTCTTT
NA | TRBJ1-2 | TRBV11-2 | NA | CASMTGEPGYGYTF | TGTGCCAGCATGACAGGCGAACCCGGCTATGGCTACACCTTC
TRBD1 | TRBJ1-4 | TRBV6-5 | NA | CASRDRGQANEKLFF | TGTGCCAGCAGGGACAGGGGGCAGGCTAATGAAAAACTGTTTTTT
NA | TRBJ2-3 | TRBV15 | NA | CATSIVLASTQYF | TGTGCCACCAGCATAGTTCTAGCTAGTACGCAGTATTTT
NA | TRBJ2-7 | TRBV18 | NA | CASSLNRGKAYEQYF | TGTGCCAGCTCACTAAATCGGGGAAAGGCCTACGAGCAGTACTTC
TRBD1 | TRBJ2-6 | TRBV5-6 | NA | CASSLGDSYSGANVLTF | TGTGCCAGCAGCTTAGGGGACAGCTACTCTGGGGCCAACGTCCTGACTTTC
TRBD1 | TRBJ1-2 | TRBV9 | NA | CASSAGQGGGYTF | TGTGCCAGCAGCGCAGGACAGGGGGGCGGCTACACCTTC
NA | TRBJ1-5 | TRBV6-1 | NA | CASSEAAGLSNQPQHF | TGTGCCAGCAGTGAAGCCGCAGGGTTGAGCAATCAGCCCCAGCATTTT
TRBD2 | TRBJ2-7 | TRBV7-9 | NA | CASSSEGGGEQYF | TGTGCCAGCAGCTCAGAAGGCGGGGGCGAGCAGTACTTC
NA | TRBJ1-5 | TRBV11-2 | once | CASSLDGQGLRNQPQHF | TGTGCCAGCAGCTTAGACGGCCAGGGGTTACGCAATCAGCCCCAGCATTTT
NA | TRBJ1-2 | TRBV19 | few | CASSMTGYGYTF | TGTGCCAGTAGTATGACGGGGTATGGCTACACCTTC
NA | TRBJ2-7 | TRBV11-3 | once | CASSLGEGDEQYF | TGTGCCAGCAGCTTAGGGGAAGGGGACGAGCAGTACTTC
NA | TRBJ2-5 | TRBV6-2/TRBV6-3 | NA | CASSYRTAETQYF | TGTGCCAGCAGTTACCGGACAGCGGAAACCCAGTACTTC
TRBD2 | TRBJ2-7 | TRBV27 | NA | CASSLSTGLAFYEQYF | TGTGCCAGCAGTTTATCGACGGGACTAGCTTTCTACGAGCAGTACTTC
NA | TRBJ1-6 | TRBV19 | NA | CASSPGIDSPLHF | TGTGCCAGTAGCCCGGGGATCGATTCACCCCTCCACTTT
NA | TRBJ2-7 | TRBV7-2 | NA | CASSQLTAGNYEQYF | TGTGCCAGCAGCCAACTGACTGCCGGGAACTACGAGCAGTACTTC
TRBD2 | TRBJ2-5 | TRBV7-2 | NA | CASSFSGGAEETQYF | TGTGCCAGCAGCTTCAGCGGGGGGGCCGAGGAGACCCAGTACTTC
TRBD1 | TRBJ1-2 | TRBV7-3 | NA | CASSPGTGKNGYTF | TGTGCCAGCAGCCCGGGGACAGGGAAAAATGGCTACACCTTC
TRBD2 | TRBJ2-1 | TRBV13 | NA | CASSSAGTSGGLSGEQFF | TGTGCCAGCAGCTCAGCTGGGACTAGCGGGGGGCTCAGTGGTGAGCAGTTCTTC
TRBD1 | TRBJ2-1 | TRBV28 | few | CASSFEGQSSNEQFF | TGTGCCAGCAGTTTTGAGGGACAGTCGTCCAATGAGCAGTTCTTC
NA | TRBJ1-1 | TRBV5-4 | few | CASSLGGHEAFF | TGTGCCAGCAGCTTGGGAGGTCATGAAGCTTTCTTT
TRBD1 | TRBJ1-2 | TRBV9 | NA | CASSVDGTGGGYTF | TGTGCCAGCAGCGTCGATGGAACAGGGGGTGGCTACACCTTC